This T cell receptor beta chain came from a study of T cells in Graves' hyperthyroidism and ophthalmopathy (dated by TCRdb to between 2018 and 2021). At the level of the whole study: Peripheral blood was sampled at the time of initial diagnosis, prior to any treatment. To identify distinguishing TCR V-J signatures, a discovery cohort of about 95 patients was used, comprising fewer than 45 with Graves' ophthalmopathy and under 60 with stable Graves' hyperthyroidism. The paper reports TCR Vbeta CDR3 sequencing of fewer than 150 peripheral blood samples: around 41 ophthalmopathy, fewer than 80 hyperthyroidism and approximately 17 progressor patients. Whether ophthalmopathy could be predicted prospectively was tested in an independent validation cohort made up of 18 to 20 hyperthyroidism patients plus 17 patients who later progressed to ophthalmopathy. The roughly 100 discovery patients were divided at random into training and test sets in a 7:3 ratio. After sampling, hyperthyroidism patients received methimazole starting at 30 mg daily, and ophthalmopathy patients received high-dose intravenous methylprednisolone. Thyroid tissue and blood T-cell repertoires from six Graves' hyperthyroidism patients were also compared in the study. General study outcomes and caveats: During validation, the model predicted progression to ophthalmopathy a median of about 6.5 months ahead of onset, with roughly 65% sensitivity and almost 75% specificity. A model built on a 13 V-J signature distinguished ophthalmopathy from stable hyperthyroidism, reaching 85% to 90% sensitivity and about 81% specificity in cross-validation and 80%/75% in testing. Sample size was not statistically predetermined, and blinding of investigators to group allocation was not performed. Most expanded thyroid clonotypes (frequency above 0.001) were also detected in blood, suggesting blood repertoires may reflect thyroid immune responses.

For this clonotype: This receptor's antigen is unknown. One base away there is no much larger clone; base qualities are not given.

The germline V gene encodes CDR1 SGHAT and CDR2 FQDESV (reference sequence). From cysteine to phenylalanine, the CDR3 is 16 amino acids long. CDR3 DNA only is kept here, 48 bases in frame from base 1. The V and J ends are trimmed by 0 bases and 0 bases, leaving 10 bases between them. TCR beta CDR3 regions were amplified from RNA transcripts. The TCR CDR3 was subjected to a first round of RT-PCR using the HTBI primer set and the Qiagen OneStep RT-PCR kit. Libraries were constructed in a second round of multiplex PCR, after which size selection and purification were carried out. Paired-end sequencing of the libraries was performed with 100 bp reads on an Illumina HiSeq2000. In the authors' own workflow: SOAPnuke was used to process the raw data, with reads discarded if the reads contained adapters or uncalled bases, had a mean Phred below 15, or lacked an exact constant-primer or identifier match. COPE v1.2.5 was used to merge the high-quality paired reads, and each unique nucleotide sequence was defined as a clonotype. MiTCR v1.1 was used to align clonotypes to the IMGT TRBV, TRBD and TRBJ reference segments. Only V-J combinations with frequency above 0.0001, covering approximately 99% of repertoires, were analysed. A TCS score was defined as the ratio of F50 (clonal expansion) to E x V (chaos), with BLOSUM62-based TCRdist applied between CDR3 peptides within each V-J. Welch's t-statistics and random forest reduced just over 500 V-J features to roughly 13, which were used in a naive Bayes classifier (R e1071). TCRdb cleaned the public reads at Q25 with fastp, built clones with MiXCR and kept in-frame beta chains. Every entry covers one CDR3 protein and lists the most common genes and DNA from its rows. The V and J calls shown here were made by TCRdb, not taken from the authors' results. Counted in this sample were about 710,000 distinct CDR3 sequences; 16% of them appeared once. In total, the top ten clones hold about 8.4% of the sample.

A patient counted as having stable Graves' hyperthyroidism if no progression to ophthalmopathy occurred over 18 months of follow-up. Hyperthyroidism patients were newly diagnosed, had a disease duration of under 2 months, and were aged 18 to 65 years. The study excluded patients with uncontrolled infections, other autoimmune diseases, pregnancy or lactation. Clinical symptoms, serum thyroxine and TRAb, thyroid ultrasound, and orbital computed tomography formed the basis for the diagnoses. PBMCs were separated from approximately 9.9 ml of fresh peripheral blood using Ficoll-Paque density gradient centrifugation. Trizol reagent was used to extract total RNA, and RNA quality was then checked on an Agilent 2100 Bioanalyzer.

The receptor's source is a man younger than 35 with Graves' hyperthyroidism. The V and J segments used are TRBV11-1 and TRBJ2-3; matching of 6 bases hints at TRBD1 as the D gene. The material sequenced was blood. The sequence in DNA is TGTGCCAGCAGCTTAGCGCTACAGGGAAGCACAGATACGCAGTATTTT. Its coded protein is CASSLALQGSTDTQYF.